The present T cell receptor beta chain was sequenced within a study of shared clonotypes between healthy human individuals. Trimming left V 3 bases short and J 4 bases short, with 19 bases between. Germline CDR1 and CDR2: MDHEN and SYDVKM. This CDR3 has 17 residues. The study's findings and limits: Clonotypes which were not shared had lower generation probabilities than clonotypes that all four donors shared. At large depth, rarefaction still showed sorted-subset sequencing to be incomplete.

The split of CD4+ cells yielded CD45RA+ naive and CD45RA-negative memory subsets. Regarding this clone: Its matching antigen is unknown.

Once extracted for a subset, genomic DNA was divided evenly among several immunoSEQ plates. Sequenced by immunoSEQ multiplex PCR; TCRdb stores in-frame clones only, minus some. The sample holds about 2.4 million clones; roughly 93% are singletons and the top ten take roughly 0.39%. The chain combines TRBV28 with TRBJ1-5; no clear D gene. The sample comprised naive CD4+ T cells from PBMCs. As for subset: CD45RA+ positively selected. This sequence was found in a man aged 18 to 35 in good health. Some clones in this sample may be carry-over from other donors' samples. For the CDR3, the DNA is TGTGCCAGCAGTTTGGGGTCTTCCGCGGCCGGAAATCAGCCCCAGCATTTT. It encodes CASSLGSSAAGNQPQHF.